The entry below gives a single T cell receptor (beta chain) sequence along with its context. As yet, its antigen is unknown. V lost 0 bases and J 10 bases, leaving 16 bases between the germline ends. The germline CDR1 and CDR2 sequences are MNHNY and SVGAGI (reference sequence). This CDR3 contains 15 residues. This table comes from immunoSEQ multiplex PCR, and its TCRdb copy is limited to in-frame clones, with some not included. Counted here are about 2,100,000 clones, approximately 94% occurring once; the ten biggest clones make up roughly 1.7%. The source of the sample is a study of shared clonotypes between healthy human individuals. Study-wide results and limits: Genetic and exposure-history diversity was limited by the few donors.

It was CD45RO-negative cells, positively selected for CCR7, that made up naive CD8 cells, with terminally differentiated effector memory CD45RA+ cells excluded. V and J are TRBV6-6 and TRBJ1-3; maybe TRBD1 (5 bases). The sample was naive CD8+ T cells from PBMCs. This TCR was sampled from a young man in good health. Some clones in this sample may be carry-over from other donors' samples. This CDR3 is CASSYSPDSDRTIYF. The CDR3 DNA is TGTGCCAGCAGTTACTCCCCCGACAGTGATAGAACCATATATTTT.